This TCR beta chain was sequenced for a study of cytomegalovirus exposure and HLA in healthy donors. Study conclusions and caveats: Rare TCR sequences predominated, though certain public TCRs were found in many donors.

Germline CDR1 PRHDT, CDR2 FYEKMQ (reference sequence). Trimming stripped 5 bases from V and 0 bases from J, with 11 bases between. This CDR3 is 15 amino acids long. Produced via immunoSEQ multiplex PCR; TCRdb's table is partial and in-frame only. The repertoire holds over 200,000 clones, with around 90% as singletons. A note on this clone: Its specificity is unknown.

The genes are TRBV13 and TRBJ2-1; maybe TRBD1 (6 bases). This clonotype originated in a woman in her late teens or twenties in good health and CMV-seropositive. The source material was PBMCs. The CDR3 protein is CASSQGKSSYNEQFF. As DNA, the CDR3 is TGTGCCAGCAGCCAGGGGAAAAGCTCCTACAATGAGCAGTTCTTC.